The subject of this entry is one T cell receptor beta chain. What it binds is unknown. The CDR3 is made up of 12 amino acids. V lost 1 base, J lost 6 bases, and 8 bases lay in between. Germline lookup yields CDR1 SGHDT and CDR2 YYEEEE. Profiling relied on immunoSEQ multiplex PCR, and the TCRdb table lists in-frame clones only, not all of them. Found here are approximately 32,000 clones, around 80% of them singletons; the top ten hold 3.5% to 4.5%. This record belongs to a study of pediatric ulcerative colitis. Study-wide points: Ulcerative colitis patients shared more blood-rectal clones than controls.

The receptor was isolated from a boy aged 5-17 years with severe ulcerative colitis. Specimen: blood. V is TRBV5-6 and J is TRBJ2-7, with D perhaps TRBD1 (5 bases). As DNA, the CDR3 is TGTGCCAGCAGCTTGCAGGGAACCGAGCAGTACTTC. Residues: CASSLQGTEQYF.